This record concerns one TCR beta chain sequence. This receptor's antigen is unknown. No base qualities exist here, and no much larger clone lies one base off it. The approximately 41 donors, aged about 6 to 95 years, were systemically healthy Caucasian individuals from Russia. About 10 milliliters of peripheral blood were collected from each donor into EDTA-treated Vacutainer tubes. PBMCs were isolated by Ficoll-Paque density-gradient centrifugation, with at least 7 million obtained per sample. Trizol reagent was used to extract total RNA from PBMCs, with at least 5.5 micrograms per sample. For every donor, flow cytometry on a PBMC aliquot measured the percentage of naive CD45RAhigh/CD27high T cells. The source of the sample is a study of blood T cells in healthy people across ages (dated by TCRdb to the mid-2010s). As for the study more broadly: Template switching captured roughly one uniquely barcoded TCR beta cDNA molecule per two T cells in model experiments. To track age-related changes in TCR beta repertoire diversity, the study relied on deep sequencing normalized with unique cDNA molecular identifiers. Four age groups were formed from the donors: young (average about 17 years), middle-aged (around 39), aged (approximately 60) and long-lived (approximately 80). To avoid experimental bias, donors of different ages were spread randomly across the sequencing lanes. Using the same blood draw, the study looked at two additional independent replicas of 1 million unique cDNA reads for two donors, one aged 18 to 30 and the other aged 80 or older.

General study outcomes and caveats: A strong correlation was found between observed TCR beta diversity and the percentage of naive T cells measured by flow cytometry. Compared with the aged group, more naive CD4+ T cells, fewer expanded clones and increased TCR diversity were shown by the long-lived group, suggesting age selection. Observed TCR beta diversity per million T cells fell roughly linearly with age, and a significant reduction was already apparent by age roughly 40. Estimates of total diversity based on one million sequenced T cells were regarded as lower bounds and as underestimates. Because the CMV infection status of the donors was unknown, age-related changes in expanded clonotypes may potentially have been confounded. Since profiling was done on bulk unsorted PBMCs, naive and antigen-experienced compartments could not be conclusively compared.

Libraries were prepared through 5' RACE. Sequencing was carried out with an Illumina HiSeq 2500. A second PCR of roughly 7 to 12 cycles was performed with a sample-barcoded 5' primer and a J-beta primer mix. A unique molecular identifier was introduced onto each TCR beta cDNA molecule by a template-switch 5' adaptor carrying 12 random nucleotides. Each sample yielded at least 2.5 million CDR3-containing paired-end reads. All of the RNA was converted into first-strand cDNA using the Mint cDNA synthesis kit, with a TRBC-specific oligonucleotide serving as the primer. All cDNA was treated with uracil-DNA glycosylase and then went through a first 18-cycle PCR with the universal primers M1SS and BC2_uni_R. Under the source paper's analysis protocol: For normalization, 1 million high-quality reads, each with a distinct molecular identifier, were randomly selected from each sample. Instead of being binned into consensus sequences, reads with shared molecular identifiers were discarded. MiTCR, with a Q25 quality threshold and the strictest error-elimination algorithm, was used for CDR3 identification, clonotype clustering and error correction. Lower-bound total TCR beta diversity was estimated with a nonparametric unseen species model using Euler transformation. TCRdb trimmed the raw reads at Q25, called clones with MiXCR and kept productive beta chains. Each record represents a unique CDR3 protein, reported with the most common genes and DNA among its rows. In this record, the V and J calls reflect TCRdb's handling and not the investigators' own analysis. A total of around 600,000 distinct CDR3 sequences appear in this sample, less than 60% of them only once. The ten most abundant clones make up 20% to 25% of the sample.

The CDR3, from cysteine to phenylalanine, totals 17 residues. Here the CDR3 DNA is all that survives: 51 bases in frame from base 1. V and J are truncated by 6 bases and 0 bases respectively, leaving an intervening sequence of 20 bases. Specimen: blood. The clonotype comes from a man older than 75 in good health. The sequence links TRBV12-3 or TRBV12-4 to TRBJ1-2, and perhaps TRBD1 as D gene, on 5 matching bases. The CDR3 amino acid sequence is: CASRPYDSFGANYGYTF. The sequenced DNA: TGTGCCAGCAGACCCTATGACAGTTTCGGAGCTAACTATGGCTACACCTTC.